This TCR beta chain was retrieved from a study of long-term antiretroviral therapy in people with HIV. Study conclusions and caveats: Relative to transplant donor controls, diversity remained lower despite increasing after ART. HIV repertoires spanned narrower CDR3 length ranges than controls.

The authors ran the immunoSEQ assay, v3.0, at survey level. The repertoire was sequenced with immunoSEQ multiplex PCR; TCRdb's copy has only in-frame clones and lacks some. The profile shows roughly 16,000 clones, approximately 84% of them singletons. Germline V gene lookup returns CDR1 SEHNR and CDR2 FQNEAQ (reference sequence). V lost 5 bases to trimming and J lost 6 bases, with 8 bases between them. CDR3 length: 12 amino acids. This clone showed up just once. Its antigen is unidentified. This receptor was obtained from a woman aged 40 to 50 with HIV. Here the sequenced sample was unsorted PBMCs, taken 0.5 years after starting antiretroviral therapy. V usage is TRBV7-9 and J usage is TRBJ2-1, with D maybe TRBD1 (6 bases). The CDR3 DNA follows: TGTGCCAGCAGCCGACAGGCCAATGAGCAGTTCTTC. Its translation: CASSRQANEQFF.